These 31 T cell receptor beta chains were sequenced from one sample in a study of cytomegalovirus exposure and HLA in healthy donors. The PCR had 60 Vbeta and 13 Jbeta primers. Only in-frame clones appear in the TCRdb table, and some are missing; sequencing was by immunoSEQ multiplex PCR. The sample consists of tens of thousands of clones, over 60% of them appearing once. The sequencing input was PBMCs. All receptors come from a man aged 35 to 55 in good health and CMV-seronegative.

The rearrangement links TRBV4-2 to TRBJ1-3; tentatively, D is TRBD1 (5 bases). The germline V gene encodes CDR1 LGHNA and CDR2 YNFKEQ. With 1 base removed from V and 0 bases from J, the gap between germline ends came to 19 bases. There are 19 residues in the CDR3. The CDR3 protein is CASSQGNRPQGTSGNTIYF. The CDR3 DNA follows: TGTGCCAGCAGCCAAGGGAACCGGCCCCAGGGAACCTCTGGAAACACCATATATTTT.

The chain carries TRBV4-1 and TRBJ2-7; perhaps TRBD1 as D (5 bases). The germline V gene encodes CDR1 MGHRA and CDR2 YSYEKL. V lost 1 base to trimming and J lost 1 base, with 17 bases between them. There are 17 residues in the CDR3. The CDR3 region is CASSQVSKTALSYEQYF. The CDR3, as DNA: TGCGCCAGCAGCCAAGTTAGCAAGACAGCACTTTCCTACGAGCAGTACTTC.

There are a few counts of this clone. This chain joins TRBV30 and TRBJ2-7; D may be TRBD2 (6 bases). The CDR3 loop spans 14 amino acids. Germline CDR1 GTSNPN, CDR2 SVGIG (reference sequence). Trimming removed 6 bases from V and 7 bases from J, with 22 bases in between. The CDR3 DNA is TGTGCCTGTCAACCGGGACTCCCAATTCGTGAGCAGTACTTC. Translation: CACQPGLPIREQYF.

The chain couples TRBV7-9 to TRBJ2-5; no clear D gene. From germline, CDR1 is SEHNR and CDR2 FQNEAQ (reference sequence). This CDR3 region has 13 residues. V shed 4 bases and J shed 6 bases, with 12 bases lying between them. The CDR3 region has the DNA TGTGCCAGCAGCTCCGCTATAAAGAAGACCCAGTACTTC. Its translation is CASSSAIKKTQYF.

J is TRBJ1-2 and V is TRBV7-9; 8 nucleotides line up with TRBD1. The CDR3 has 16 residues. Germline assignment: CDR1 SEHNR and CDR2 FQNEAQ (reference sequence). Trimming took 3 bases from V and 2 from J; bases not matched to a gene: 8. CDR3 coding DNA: TGTGCCAGCAGCTTGGGACAGGACGCCATCAACTATGGCTACACCTTC. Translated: CASSLGQDAINYGYTF.

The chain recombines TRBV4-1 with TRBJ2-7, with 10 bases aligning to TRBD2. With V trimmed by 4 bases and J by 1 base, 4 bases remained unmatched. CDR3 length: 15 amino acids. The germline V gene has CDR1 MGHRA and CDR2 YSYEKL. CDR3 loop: CASSPSGSGSYEQYF. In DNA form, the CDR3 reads TGCGCCAGCAGCCCTAGCGGGAGTGGGTCCTACGAGCAGTACTTC.

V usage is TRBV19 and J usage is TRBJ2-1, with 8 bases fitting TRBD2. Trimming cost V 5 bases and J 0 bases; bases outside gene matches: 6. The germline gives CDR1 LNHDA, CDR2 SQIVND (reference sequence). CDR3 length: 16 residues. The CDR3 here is CASSDASGSSYNEQFF. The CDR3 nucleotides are TGTGCCAGTAGTGATGCCAGCGGGAGCTCCTACAATGAGCAGTTCTTC.

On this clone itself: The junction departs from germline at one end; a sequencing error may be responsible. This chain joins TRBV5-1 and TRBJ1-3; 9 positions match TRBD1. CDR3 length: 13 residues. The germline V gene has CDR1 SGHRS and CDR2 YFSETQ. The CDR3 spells CASSLETGGDGDF. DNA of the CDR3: TGCGCCAGCAGCTTGGAAACAGGGGGCGATGGGGATTTT.

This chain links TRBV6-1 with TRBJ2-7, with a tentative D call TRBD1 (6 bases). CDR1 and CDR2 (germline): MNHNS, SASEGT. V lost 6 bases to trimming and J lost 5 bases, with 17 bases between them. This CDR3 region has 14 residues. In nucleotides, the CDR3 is TGTGCCAGCAGAGGCCTCCGGGACATGAACGAGCAGTACTTC. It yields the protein CASRGLRDMNEQYF.

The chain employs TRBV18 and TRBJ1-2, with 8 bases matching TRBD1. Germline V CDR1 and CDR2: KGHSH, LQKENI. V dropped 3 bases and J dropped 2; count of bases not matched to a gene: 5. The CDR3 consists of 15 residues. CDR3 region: CASSPMGQENYGYTF. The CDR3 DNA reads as TGTGCCAGCTCACCGATGGGACAGGAGAACTATGGCTACACCTTC.

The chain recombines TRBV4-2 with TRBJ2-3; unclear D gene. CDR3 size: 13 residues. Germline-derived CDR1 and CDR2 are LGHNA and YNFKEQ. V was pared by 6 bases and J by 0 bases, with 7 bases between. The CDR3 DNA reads TGTGCCAGCAGTCAGACTAGCACAGATACGCAGTATTTT. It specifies CASSQTSTDTQYF.

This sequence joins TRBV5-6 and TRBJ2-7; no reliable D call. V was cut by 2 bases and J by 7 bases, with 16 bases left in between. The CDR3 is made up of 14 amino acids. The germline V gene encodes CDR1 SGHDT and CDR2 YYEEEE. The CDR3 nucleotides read TGTGCCAGCAGCTTTATCTCTAGAGTTCTGGAGCAGTACTTC. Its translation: CASSFISRVLEQYF. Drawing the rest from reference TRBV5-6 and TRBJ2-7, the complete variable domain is DAGVTQSPTHLIKTRGQQVTLRCSPKSGHDTVSWYQQALGQGPQFIFQYYEEEERQRGNFPDRFSGHQFPNYSSELNVNALLLGDSALYLCASSFISRVLEQYFGPGTRLTVT.

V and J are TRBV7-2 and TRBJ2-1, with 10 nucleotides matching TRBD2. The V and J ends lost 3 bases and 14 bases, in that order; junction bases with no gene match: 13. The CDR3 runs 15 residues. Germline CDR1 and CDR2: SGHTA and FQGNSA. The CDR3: CASSFGGTSATFEFF. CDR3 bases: TGTGCCAGCAGCTTTGGAGGGACTAGCGCGACGTTTGAGTTCTTC.

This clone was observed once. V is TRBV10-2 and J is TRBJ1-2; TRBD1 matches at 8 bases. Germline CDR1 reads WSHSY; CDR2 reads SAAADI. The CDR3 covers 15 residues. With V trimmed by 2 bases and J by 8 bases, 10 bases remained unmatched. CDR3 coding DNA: TGCGCCAGCAGTGAGCCCCGCGGACAGGGCGGCGGCTACACCTTC. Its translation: CASSEPRGQGGGYTF.

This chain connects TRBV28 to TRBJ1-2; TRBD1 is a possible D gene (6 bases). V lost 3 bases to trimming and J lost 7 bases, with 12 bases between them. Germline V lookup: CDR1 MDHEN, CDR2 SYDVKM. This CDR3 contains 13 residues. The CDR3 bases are TGTGCCAGCAGTTTGATAGGGGGACGTGGCTACACCTTC. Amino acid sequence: CASSLIGGRGYTF.

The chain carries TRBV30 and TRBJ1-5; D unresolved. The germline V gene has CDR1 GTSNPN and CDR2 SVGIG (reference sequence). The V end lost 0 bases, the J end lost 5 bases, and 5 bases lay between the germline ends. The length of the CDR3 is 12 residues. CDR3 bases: TGTGCCTGGAGTGTACGGGATCAGCCCCAGCATTTT. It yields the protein CAWSVRDQPQHF.

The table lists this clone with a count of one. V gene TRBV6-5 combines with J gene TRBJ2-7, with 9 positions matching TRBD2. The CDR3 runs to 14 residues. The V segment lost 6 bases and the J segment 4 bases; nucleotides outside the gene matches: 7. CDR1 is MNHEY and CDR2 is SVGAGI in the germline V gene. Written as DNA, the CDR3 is TGTGCCAGCAGGCCCTATAGCGGGAGTTACGAGCAGTACTTC. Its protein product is CASRPYSGSYEQYF.

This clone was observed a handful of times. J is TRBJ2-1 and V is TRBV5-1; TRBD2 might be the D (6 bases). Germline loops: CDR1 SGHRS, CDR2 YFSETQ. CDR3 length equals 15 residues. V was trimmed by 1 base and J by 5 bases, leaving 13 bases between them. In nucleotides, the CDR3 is TGCGCCAGCAGCTTGCCAGTAGCGGACAACAATGAGCAGTTCTTC. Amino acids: CASSLPVADNNEQFF.

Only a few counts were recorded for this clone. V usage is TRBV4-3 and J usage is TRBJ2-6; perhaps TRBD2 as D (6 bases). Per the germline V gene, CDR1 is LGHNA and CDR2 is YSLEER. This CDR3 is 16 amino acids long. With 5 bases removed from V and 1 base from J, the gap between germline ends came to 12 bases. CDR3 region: CASSLWRASGANVLTF. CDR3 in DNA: TGCGCCAGCAGCTTGTGGAGGGCTTCTGGGGCCAACGTCCTGACTTTC.

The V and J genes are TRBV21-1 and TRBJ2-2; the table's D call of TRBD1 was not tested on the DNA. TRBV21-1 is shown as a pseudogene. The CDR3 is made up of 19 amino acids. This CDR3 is CASSKVVSGASSNTGELFF. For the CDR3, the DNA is TGTGCCAGCAGCAAGGTCGTCTCAGGGGCAAGTTCGAACACCGGGGAGCTGTTTTTT.

CDR3 residues: CASSQDRTGLGEETQYF. The CDR3 bases are TGCGCCAGCAGCCAAGATCGGACAGGGCTAGGGGAAGAGACCCAGTACTTC. The chain combines TRBV4-3 with TRBJ2-5, with 8 bases that match TRBD1. Looked up from germline, CDR1 is LGHNA and CDR2 is YSLEER. This CDR3 spans 17 amino acids. J lost 3 bases, V lost 0 bases, and 9 bases had no gene match.

CDR3 coding DNA: TGTGCCAGCAGTGAGACAGACAATCAGCCCCAGCATTTT. Amino acid sequence: CASSETDNQPQHF. This chain uses TRBV6-4 with TRBJ1-5; D is possibly TRBD1 (5 bases). Germline V gene sequence: CDR1 MRHNA, CDR2 SNTAGT. The CDR3 loop spans 13 amino acids. The V and J ends lost 3 bases and 3 bases respectively, with 6 bases between them.

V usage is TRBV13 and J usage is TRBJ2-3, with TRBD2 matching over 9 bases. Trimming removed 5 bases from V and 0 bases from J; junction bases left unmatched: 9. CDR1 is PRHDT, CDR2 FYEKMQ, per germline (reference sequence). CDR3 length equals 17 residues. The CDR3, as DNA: TGTGCCAGCAGCGCTAATTTAGCGGGAGCCAGCACAGATACGCAGTATTTT. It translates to CASSANLAGASTDTQYF.

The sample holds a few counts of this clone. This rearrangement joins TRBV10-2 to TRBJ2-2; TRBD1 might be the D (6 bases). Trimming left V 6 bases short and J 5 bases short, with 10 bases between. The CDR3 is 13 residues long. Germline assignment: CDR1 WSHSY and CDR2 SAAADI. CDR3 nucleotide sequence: TGCGCCAGCAGCCGTACAGGGACCGGGGAGCTGTTTTTT. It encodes CASSRTGTGELFF.

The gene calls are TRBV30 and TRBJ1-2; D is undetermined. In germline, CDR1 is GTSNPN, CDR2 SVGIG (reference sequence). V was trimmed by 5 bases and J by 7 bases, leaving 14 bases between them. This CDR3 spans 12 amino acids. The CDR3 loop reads CAWAHTSLGYTF. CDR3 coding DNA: TGTGCCTGGGCCCATACATCTCTTGGCTACACCTTC.

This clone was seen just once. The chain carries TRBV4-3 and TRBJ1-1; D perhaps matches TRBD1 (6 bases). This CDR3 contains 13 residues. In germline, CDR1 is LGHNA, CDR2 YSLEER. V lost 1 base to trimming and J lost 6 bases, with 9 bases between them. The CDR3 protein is CASSQARGSEAFF. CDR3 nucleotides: TGCGCCAGCAGCCAAGCCAGGGGATCTGAAGCTTTCTTT.

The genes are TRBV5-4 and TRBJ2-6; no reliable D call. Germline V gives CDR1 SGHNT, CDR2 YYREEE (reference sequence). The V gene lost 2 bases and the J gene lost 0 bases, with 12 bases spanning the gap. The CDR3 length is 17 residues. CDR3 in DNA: TGTGCCAGCAGCTTTGGAACTGCAGGCTCTGGGGCCAACGTCCTGACTTTC. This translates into CASSFGTAGSGANVLTF.

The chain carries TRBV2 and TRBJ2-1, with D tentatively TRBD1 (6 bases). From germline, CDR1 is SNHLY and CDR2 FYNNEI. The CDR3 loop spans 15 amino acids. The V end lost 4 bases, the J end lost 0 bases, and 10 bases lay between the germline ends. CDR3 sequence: CASSGKGGSYNEQFF. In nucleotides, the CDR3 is TGTGCCAGCAGTGGCAAAGGGGGCTCCTACAATGAGCAGTTCTTC.

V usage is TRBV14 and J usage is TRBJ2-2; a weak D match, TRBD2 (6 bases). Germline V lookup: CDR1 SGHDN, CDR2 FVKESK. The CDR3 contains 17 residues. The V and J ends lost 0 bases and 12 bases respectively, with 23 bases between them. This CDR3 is CASSQDVAGNPGVKLFF. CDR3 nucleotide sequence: TGTGCCAGCAGCCAAGATGTGGCGGGAAACCCCGGGGTGAAGCTGTTTTTT.

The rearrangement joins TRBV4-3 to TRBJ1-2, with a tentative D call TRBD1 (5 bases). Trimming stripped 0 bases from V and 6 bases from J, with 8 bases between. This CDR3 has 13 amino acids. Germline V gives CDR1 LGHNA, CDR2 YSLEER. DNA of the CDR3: TGCGCCAGCAGCCAAGATTGGGGGGATGGCTACACCTTC. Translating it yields CASSQDWGDGYTF.

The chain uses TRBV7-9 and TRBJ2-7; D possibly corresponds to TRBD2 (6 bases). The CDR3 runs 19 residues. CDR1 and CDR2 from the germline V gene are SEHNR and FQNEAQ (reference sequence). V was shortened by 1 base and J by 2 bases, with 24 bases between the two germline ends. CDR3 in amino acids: CASSLVGDSTDRATYEQYF. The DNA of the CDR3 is TGTGCCAGCAGCTTAGTAGGGGACTCGACAGACAGAGCAACCTACGAGCAGTACTTC.